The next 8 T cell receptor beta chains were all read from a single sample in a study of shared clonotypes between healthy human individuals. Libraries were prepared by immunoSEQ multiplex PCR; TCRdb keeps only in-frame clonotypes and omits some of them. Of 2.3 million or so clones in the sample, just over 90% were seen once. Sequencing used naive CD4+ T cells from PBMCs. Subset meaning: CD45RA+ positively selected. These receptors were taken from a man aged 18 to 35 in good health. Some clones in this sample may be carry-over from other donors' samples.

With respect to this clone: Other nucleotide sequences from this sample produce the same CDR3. The chain's CDR3 is CASSPQGASNQPQHF. The CDR3 DNA is TGTGCCAGCTCACCGCAGGGGGCAAGCAATCAGCCCCAGCATTTT. The chain carries TRBV18 and TRBJ1-5; 8 bases fit TRBD1. The CDR3 covers 15 residues. Losses at the gene ends were 3 bases for V and 1 base for J; bases not matched to a gene: 2. CDR1 and CDR2 (germline): KGHSH, LQKENI. Full variable domain (remainder filled in from reference TRBV18 and TRBJ1-5): NAGVMQNPRHLVRRRGQEARLRCSPMKGHSHVYWYRQLPEEGLKFMVYLQKENIIDESGMPKERFSAEFPKEGPSILRIQQVVRGDSAAYFCASSPQGASNQPQHFGDGTRLSIL.

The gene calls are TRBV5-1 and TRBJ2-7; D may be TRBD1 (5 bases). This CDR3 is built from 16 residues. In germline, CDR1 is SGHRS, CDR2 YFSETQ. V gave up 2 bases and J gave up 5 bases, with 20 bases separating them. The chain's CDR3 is CASSLKTVRSWDEQYF. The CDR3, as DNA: TGCGCCAGCAGCTTAAAGACAGTGCGGTCCTGGGACGAGCAGTACTTC.

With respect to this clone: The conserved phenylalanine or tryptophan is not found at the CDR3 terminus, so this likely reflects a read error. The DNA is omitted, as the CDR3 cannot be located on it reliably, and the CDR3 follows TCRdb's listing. CDR3 sequence: CASSSPGTGYAT. V gene TRBV28 combines with J gene TRBJ2-7; no check of the table's D call, TRBD1, against the DNA was made. Germline assignment: CDR1 MDHEN and CDR2 SYDVKM. From its first to its last residue, the CDR3 has 12 amino acids.

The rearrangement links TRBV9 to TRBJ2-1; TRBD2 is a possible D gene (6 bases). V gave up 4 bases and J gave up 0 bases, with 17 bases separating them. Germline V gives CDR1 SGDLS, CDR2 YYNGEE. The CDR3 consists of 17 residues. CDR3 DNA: TGTGCCAGCAGCCGGGACTTGGGCGGGAACTCCTACAATGAGCAGTTCTTC. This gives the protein CASSRDLGGNSYNEQFF.

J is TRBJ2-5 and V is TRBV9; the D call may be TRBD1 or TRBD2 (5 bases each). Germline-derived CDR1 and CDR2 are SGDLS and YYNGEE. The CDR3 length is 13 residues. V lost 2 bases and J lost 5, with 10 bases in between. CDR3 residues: CASSVRGPETQYF. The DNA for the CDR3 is TGTGCCAGCAGCGTGAGGGGCCCGGAGACCCAGTACTTC.

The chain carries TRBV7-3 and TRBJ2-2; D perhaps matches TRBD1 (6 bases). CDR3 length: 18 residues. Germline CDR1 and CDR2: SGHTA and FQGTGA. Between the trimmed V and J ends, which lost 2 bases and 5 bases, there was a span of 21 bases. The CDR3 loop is CASSLGLSPGQKTGELFF. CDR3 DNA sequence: TGTGCCAGCAGCTTAGGTCTTTCACCGGGACAAAAGACCGGGGAGCTGTTTTTT.

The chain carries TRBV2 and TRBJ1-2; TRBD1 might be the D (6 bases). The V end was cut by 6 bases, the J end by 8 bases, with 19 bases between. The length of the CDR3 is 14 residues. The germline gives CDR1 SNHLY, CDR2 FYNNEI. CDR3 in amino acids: CASSSLGGAGGYTF. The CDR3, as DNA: TGTGCCAGCAGCTCATTAGGGGGTGCTGGAGGCTACACCTTC. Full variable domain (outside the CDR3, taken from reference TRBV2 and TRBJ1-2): EPEVTQTPSHQVTQMGQEVILRCVPISNHLYFYWYRQILGQKVEFLVSFYNNEISEKSEIFDDQFSVERPDGSNFTLKIRSTKLEDSAMYFCASSSLGGAGGYTFGSGTRLTVV.

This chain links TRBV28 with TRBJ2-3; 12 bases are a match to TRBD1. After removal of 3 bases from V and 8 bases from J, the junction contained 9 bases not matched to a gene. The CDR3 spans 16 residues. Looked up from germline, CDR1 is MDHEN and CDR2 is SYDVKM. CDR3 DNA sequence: TGTGCCAGCAGTTTTGATGGGACAGGGGGCGGGGGTACGCAGTATTTT. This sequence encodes CASSFDGTGGGGTQYF.